This T cell receptor beta chain was captured in a study of T cells in tuberculosis (dated by TCRdb to 2016 to 2018). A note on the overall study: To characterize T cells specific for the mycobacterial lipid antigen glucose monomycolate (GMM), the study used CD1B tetramers together with high-throughput TCR immunosequencing. In a South African clinical cohort, IGRA-negative adolescents, IGRA-positive adolescents with latent tuberculosis and adults with active tuberculosis were compared, with some 11 people in each group. Overall study results and their limits: Compared with IGRA-negative controls, TCR-alpha repertoires from active tuberculosis had smaller mean NN-distances to GMM-specific TCRs, which suggests clonal expansion of these TCRs. Clinical samples were selected based on the availability of cryopreserved specimens, with adults included as active tuberculosis cases and adolescents included as controls. Smaller NN-distances were partly driven by shorter CDR3-alpha lengths in active tuberculosis patients, and statistical significance was not reached for the TCR-beta difference. With the diverse GMM-specific repertoire as input, a classifier achieved around 90% accuracy (AUROC about 0.93), whereas GEM motif frequencies as input gave around 70% accuracy.

At study entry, adolescents were screened for latent tuberculosis infection by tuberculin skin test and QuantiFERON-TB GOLD In-Tube IGRA. Immunosequencing of unsorted cryopreserved PBMC covered, on average, approximately 100,000 T cells per clinical donor. Eleven high schools in the Worcester region of the Western Cape, South Africa, served as enrollment sites for adolescents aged 12 to 18 years. Around 10 M. tuberculosis-infected adolescents and approximately ten uninfected adolescents were selected, with the two groups matched for age and sex. PBMC from adolescents were isolated by density centrifugation from freshly drawn heparinized blood and were then cryopreserved. Note on this clone: This receptor's antigen is unknown. There are no base qualities to consult, and no much larger clone falls within one base.

The CDR3 runs 17 amino acids, cysteine and phenylalanine included. The DNA shown is the 51-base CDR3, in frame from base 1. CDR1 and CDR2, looked up from the germline V gene (reference sequence), are SEHNR and FQNEAQ. V is reduced by 1 base and J by 2 bases, leaving a spacing of 18 bases between them. TCR libraries were generated with the immunoSEQ multiplex PCR assay, using TCR-beta and/or TCR-alpha/delta assays for each sample. The Illumina high-throughput platform was used to sequence the amplified TCR libraries. For the original study's pipeline: Clustering and dimensionality reduction relied on pairwise TCRdist distances among GMM-specific receptors from T cells that were either sorted ex vivo or expanded in vitro. Each clinical repertoire was assigned a mean NN-distance score, defined as the average TCRdist to the nearest 10% of tetramer-positive reference sequences. GEM TCR motif frequency was calculated as the fraction of unique TCRs that matched known GEM sequences in V/J usage and CDR3 length. Linear discriminant analysis with leave-one-out cross-validation, implemented in scikit-learn, was used to classify active tuberculosis. The source is immuneACCESS, and TCRdb retained only in-frame sequences with V and J called. Part of the clones is not carried over; for the studies checked, unresolved V genes explain less than half of this, and the remainder is unexplained. From that table come the V and J calls and clone size; the DNA was used to work out D and trimming. The sample profile shows about 33,000 clones; less than 97% of them were found once. Less than 2.5% of the sample is taken by the ten largest.

The chain is assembled from TRBV7-9 and TRBJ2-7; the D region possibly corresponds to TRBD2 (5 bases align). The TCR was taken from a donor under 30 with latent tuberculosis or without tuberculosis infection. The source material was PBMCs. The CDR3 corresponds to CASSLGPRTDHPYEQYF. The nucleotides read TGTGCCAGCAGCTTAGGCCCCAGGACTGATCACCCCTACGAGCAGTACTTC.